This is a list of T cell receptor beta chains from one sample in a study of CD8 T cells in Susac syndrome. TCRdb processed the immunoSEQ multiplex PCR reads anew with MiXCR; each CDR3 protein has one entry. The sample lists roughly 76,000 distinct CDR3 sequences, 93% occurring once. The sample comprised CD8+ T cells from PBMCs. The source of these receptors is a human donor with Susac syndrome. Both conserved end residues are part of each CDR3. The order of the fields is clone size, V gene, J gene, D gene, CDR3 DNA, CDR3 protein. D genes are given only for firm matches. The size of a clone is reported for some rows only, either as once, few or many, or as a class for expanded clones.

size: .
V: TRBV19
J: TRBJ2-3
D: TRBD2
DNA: TGTGCCAGTAGTATTACTAGCGGCCCAGATACGCAGTATTTT
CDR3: CASSITSGPDTQYF

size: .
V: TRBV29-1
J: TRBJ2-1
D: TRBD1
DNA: TGCAGCGTTGAGAGACAGGGGGTCAGAACGTTCTTC
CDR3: CSVERQGVRTFF

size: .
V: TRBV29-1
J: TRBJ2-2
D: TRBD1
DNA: TGCAGCGCCGGACAGGGAGTTGGGGAGCTGTTTTTT
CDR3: CSAGQGVGELFF

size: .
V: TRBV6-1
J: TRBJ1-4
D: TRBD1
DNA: TGTGCCAGCAGCTCAACAACCGGGACAGTGGGTGAAAAACTGTTTTTT
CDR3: CASSSTTGTVGEKLFF

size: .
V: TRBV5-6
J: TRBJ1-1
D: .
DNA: TGTGCCAGCAGCTTTTCCCGGGACACTGAAGCTTTCTTT
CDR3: CASSFSRDTEAFF

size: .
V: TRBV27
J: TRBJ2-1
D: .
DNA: TGTGCCAGCAGTTTACTAGCCCCCCACAATGAGCAGTTCTTC
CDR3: CASSLLAPHNEQFF

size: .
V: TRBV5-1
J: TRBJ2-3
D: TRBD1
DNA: TGCGCCAGCAGCCACGGGACAGGGATCACAGATACGCAGTATTTT
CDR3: CASSHGTGITDTQYF

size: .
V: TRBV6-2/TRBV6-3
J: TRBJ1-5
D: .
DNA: TGTGCCAGCAGTTACGGTGGGGGTAGGAATCAGCCCCAGCATTTT
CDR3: CASSYGGGRNQPQHF

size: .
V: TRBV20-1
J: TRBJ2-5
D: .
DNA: TGCAGTGCTGTTAATGGGGAGGGGGAAGAGACCCAGTACTTC
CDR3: CSAVNGEGEETQYF

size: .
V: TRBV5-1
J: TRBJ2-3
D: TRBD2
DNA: TGCGCCAGCAGCCGGACTAGCAGCGATACGCAGTATTTT
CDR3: CASSRTSSDTQYF

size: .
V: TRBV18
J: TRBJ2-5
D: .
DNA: TGTGCCAGCTCACCACCCCCAGGGGAAGAGACCCAGTACTTC
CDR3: CASSPPPGEETQYF

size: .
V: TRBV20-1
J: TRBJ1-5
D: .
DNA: TGCAGTGCTAGAGTCCTATCTTCGGGGCGGGAGCCCCAGCATTTT
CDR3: CSARVLSSGREPQHF

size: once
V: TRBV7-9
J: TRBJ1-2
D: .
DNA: TGTGCCAGCAGCCCCCGGGGGGGCTACACCTTC
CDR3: CASSPRGGYTF

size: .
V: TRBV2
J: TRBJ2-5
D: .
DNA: TGTGCCAGCAGCAGGGAAGAGACCCAGTACTTC
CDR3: CASSREETQYF

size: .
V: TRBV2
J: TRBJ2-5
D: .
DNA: TGTGCCAGCAGTAGACGGGGAACAGAAGAAGAGACCCAGTACTTC
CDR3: CASSRRGTEEETQYF

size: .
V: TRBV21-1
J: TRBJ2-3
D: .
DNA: TGTGCCAGCAGCAAACCGGGCTCTAGCGGGAGCTGGTCAGATACGCAGTATTTT
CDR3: CASSKPGSSGSWSDTQYF

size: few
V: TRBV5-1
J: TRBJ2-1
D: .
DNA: TGCGCCAGCAAGGGGGCGGGAAATGAGCAGTTCTTC
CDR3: CASKGAGNEQFF

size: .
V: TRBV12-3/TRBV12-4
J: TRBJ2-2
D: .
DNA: TGTGCCAGCAGTTTAGAGTTGACCGGGGAGCTGTTTTTT
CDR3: CASSLELTGELFF

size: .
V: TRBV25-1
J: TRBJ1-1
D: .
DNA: TGTGCCAGCAGTGAATGGGGTCGAGATACAAGGAACACTGAAGCTTTCTTT
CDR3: CASSEWGRDTRNTEAFF

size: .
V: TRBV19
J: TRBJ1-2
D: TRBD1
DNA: TGTGCCAGTACCTATTTCGGGGACAGGGGCTATGGCTACACCTTC
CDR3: CASTYFGDRGYGYTF

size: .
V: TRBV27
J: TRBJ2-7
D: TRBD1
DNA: TGTGCCAGCAGTCCCTACCAGACAGGGTGGGGCTACGAGCAGTACTTC
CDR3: CASSPYQTGWGYEQYF

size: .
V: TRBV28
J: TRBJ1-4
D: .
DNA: TGTGCCAGCAGTCCCCCTTCAGACACCACAAATGAAAAACTGTTTTTT
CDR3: CASSPPSDTTNEKLFF

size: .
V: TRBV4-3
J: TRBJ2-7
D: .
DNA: TGCGCCAGCAGCCAAGATCCAGGGAACTACGAGCAGTACTTC
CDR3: CASSQDPGNYEQYF

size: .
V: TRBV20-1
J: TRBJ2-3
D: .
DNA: TGCAGTGCTACTCCCGGGAACCGACATACGCAGTATTTT
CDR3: CSATPGNRHTQYF

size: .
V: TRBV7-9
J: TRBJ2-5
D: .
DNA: TGTGCCAGCAGCTTATCTGGGAGGACCCAGTACTTC
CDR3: CASSLSGRTQYF

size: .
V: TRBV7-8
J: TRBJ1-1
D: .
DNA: TGTGCCAGCAGCCGGGGACTGATGAACACTGAAGCTTTCTTT
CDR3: CASSRGLMNTEAFF

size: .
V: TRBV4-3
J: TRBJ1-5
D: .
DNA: TGCGCCAGCAGCCAAGATCCTGGGATGGCCCAGCATTTT
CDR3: CASSQDPGMAQHF

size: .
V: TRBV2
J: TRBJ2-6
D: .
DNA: TGTGCCAGCAGTCCCTTATCTGGGGCCAACGTCCTGACTTTC
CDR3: CASSPLSGANVLTF

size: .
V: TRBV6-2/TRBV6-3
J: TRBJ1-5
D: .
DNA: TGTGCCGGATCCCATGGAGTTAGCAATCAGCCCCAGCATTTT
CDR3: CAGSHGVSNQPQHF

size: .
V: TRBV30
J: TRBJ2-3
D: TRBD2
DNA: TGTGCCTGGAGTGTTGAGCGGGAGGGCCCTAGCACAGATACGCAGTATTTT
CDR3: CAWSVEREGPSTDTQYF

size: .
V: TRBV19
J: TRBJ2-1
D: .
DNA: TGTGCCAGTAGTATCGTCAAGGGGAATGAGCAGTTCTTC
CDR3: CASSIVKGNEQFF

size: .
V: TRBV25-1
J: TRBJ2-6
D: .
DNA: TGTGCCAGCAGTCCACTGGTCCATTCTGGGGCCAACGTCCTGACTTTC
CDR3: CASSPLVHSGANVLTF

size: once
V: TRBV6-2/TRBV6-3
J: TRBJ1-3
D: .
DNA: TGTGCCAGCACCCGTCCAACAGGAAACACCATATATTTT
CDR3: CASTRPTGNTIYF

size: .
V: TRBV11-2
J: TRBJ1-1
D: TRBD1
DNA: TGTGCCAGCAGCTCATACAGGGGGGGCACTGAAGCTTTCTTT
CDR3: CASSSYRGGTEAFF

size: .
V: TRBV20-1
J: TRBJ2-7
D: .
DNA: TGCAGTGCTAGAGCCGGACTCGCATCCTACGAGCAGTACTTC
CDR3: CSARAGLASYEQYF

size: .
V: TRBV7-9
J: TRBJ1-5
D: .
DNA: TGTGCCAGCAGCTTAGCAAATCAGCCCCAGCATTTT
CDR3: CASSLANQPQHF

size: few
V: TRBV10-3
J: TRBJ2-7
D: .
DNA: TGTGCCACGGGGGACAGCCACTCCTACGAGCAGTACTTC
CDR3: CATGDSHSYEQYF